The clone carrying this T cell receptor (beta chain) was seen only once. Profiling relied on immunoSEQ multiplex PCR, and the TCRdb table lists in-frame clones only, not all of them. The repertoire consists of over 60,000 clones, with roughly 80% occurring once and the leading ten covering roughly 1.9%. These data come from a study of OX40 agonist ivuxolimab in advanced cancers. Study-level information: Subjects had a mean age of roughly 60 years, with a range of roughly 20 to 80; around 80% were male.

Germline values: CDR1 SNHLY, CDR2 FYNNEI. The V and J ends lost 6 bases and 4 bases, in that order; junction bases with no gene match: 5. This CDR3 region has 15 residues. The chain links TRBV2 to TRBJ2-3; 12 nucleotides match TRBD2. This specimen was CD4+ or CD8+ T cells sorted from blood, taken in a trial of the OX40 agonist ivuxolimab. The receptor comes from an adult with an advanced solid tumor such as melanoma, head and neck, liver or kidney cancer. The CDR3 sequence is CASSQTSGSADTQYF. The CDR3 DNA sequence: TGTGCCAGCAGCCAGACTAGCGGGAGCGCAGATACGCAGTATTTT.